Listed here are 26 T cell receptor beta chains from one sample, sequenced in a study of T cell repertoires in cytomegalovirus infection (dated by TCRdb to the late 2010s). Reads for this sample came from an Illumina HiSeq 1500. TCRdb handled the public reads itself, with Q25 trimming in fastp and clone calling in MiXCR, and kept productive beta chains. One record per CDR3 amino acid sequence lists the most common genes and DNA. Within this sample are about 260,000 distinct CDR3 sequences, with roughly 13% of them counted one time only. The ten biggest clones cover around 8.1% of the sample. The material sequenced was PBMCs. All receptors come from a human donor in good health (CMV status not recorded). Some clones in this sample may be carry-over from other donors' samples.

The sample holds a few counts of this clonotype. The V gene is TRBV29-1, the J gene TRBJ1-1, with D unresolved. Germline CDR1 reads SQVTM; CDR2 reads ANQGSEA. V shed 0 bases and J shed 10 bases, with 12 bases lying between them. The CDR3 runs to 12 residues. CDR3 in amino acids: CSVEDLVIGAFF. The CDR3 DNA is TGCAGCGTTGAAGATTTGGTCATAGGAGCTTTCTTT.

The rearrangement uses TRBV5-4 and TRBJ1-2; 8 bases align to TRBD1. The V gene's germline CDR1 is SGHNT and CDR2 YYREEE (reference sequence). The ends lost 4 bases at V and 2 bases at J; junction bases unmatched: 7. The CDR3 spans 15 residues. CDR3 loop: CASSAAGTGNYGYTF. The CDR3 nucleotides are TGTGCCAGCAGCGCCGCCGGGACAGGAAACTATGGCTACACCTTC. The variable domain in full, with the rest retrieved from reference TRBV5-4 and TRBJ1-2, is ETGVTQSPTHLIKTRGQQVTLRCSSQSGHNTVSWYQQALGQGPQFIFQYYREEENGRGNFPPRFSGLQFPNYSSELNVNALELDDSALYLCASSAAGTGNYGYTFGSGTRLTVV.

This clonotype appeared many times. CDR3 in amino acids: CASSLVPGLGTEAFF. DNA for the CDR3: TGTGCCAGCAGCTTAGTTCCAGGGTTGGGCACTGAAGCTTTCTTT. This rearrangement joins TRBV7-8 to TRBJ1-1; perhaps TRBD1 as D (5 bases). V shed 1 base and J shed 4 bases, with 13 bases lying between them. Germline V lookup: CDR1 SGHVS, CDR2 FQNEAQ. The CDR3 spans 15 residues.

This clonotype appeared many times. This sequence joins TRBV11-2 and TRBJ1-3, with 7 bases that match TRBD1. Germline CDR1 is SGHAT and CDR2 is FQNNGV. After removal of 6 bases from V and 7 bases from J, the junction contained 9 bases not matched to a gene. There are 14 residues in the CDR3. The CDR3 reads CASSSGTVLNTIYF. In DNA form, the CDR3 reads TGTGCCAGCAGTTCCGGGACAGTTTTGAACACCATATATTTT.

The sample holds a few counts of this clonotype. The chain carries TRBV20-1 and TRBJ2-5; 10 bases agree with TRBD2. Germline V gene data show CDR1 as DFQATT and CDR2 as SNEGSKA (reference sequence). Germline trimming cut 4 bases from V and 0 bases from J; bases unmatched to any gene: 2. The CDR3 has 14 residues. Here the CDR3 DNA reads TGCAGTGCTACGACTAGCGGGTACCAAGAGACCCAGTACTTC. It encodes CSATTSGYQETQYF.

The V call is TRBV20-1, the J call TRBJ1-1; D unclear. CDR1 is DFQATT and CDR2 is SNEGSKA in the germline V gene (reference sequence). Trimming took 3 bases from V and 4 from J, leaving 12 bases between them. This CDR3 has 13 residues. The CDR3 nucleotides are TGCAGTGCTAGTGGTCAGGAAAGCACTGAAGCTTTCTTT. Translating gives CSASGQESTEAFF.

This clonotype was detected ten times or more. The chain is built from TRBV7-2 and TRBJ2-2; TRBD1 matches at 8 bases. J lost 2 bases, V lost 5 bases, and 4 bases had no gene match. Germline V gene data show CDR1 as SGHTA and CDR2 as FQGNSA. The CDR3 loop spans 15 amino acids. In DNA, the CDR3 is TGTGCCAGCAGCCGGGACAGGACCAACACCGGGGAGCTGTTTTTT. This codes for CASSRDRTNTGELFF.

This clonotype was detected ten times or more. The DNA of the CDR3 is TGTGCCACCAGCTTGGGGACCTACAATGAGCAGTTCTTC. It specifies CATSLGTYNEQFF. J is TRBJ2-1 and V is TRBV24-1; D remains ambiguous. Germline CDR1 is KGHDR and CDR2 is SFDVKD. V gave up 7 bases and J gave up 2 bases, with 8 bases separating them. This CDR3 has 13 residues.

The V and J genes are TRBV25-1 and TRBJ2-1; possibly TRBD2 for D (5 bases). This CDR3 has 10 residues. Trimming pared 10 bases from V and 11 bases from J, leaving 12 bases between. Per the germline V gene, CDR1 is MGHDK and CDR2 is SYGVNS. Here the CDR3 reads CATEADQQFF. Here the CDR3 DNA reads TGTGCCACCGAAGCGGACCAGCAGTTCTTC.

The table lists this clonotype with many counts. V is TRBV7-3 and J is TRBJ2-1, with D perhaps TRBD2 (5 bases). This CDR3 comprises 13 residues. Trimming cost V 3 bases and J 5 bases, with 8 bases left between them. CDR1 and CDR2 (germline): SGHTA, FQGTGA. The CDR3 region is CASSFGLNNEQFF. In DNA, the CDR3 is TGTGCCAGCAGCTTCGGACTCAACAATGAGCAGTTCTTC.

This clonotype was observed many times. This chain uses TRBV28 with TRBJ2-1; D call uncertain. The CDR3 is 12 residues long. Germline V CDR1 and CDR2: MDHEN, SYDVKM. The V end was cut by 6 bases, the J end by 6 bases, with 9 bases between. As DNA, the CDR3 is TGTGCCAGCAGCTCATCTAGCAATGAGCAGTTCTTC. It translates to CASSSSSNEQFF. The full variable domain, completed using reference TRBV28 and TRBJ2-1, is DVKVTQSSRYLVKRTGEKVFLECVQDMDHENMFWYRQDPGLGLRLIYFSYDVKMKEKGDIPEGYSVSREKKERFSLILESASTNQTSMYLCASSSSSNEQFFGPGTRLTVL.

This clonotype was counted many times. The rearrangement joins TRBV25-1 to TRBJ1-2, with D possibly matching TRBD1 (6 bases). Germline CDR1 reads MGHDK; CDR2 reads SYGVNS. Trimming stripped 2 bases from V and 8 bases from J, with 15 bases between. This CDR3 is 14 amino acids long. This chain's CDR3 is CASSETGTLGGYTF. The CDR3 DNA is TGTGCCAGCAGTGAAACCGGGACACTAGGGGGCTACACCTTC.

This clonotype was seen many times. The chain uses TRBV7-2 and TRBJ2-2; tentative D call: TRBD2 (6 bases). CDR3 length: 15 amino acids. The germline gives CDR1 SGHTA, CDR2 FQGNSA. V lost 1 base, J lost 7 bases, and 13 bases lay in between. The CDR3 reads CASSLDLRGGGELFF. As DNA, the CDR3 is TGTGCCAGCAGCTTAGACCTGAGGGGAGGCGGGGAGCTGTTTTTT.

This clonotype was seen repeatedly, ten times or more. CDR3 residues: CASSLVVGDRNNSPLHF. In DNA form, the CDR3 reads TGTGCCAGCAGCTTAGTAGTTGGGGACAGGAATAATTCACCCCTCCACTTT. The rearrangement joins TRBV7-2 to TRBJ1-6; the match to TRBD1 covers 8 bases. The CDR3 runs to 17 residues. With V trimmed by 1 base and J by 5 bases, 7 bases remained unmatched. Germline-derived CDR1 and CDR2 are SGHTA and FQGNSA. The variable domain in full, with the rest retrieved from reference TRBV7-2 and TRBJ1-6, is GAGVSQSPSNKVTEKGKDVELRCDPISGHTALYWYRQSLGQGLEFLIYFQGNSAPDKSGLPSDRFSAERTGGSVSTLTIQRTQQEDSAVYLCASSLVVGDRNNSPLHFGNGTRLTVT.

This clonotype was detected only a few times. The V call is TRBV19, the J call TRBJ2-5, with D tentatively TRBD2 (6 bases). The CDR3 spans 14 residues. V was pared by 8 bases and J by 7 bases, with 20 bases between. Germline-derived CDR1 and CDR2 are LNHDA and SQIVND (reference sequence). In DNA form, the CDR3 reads TGTGCCAGTTCTCCGGGAGACCAAGGAGGGACCCAGTACTTC. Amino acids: CASSPGDQGGTQYF.

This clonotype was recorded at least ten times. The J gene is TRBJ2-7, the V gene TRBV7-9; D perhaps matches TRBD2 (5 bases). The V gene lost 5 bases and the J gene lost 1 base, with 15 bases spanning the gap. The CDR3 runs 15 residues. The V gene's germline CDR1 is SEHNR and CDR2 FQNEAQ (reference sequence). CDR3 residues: CASSPQRDGSYEQYF. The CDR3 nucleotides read TGTGCCAGCAGCCCCCAGAGGGATGGGTCCTACGAGCAGTACTTC.

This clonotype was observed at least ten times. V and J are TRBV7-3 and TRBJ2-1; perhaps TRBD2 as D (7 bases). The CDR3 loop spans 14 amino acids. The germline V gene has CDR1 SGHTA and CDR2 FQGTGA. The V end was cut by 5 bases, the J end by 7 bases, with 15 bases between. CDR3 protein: CASSQGRGANEQFF. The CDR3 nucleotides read TGTGCCAGCAGCCAAGGTCGGGGGGCGAATGAGCAGTTCTTC.

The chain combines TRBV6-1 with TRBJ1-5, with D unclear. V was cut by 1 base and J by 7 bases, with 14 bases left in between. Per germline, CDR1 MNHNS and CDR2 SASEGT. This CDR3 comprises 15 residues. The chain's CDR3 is CASSEVQSFVQPQHF. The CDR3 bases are TGTGCCAGCAGTGAAGTTCAGAGCTTTGTGCAGCCCCAGCATTTT.

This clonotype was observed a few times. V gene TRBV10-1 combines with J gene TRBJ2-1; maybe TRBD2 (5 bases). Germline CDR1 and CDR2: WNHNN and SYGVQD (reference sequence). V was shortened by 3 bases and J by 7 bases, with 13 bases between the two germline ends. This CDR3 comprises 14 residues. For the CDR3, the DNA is TGCGCCAGCAGTGATGGGATAGTAGCGAATGAGCAGTTCTTC. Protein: CASSDGIVANEQFF.

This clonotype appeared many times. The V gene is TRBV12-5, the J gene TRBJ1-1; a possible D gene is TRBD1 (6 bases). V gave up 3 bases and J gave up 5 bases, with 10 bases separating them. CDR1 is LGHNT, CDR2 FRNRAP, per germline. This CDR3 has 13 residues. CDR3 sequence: CASGFEGGTEAFF. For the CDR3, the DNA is TGTGCTAGTGGTTTCGAGGGGGGAACTGAAGCTTTCTTT. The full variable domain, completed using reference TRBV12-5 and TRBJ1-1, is DARVTQTPRHKVTEMGQEVTMRCQPILGHNTVFWYRQTMMQGLELLAYFRNRAPLDDSGMPKDRFSAEMPDATLATLKIQPSEPRDSAVYFCASGFEGGTEAFFGQGTRLTVV.

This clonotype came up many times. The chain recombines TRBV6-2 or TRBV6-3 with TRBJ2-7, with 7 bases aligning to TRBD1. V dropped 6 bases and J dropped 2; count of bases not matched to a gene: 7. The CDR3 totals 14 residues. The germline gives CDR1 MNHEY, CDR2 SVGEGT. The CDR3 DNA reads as TGTGCCAGCAGGTCGACAGGGCCTACCTACGAGCAGTACTTC. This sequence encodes CASRSTGPTYEQYF.

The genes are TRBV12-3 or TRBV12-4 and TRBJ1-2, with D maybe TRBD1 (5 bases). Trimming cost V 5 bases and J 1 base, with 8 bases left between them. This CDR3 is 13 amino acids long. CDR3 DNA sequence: TGTGCCAGCAGTCCGGACAATAACTATGGCTACACCTTC. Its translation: CASSPDNNYGYTF.

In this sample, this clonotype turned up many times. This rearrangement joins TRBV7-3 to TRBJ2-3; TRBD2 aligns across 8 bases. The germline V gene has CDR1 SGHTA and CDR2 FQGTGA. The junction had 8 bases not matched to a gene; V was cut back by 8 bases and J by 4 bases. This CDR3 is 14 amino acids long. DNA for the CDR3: TGTGCCAGCGGGAGAAGCGGGAGCTCAGATACGCAGTATTTT. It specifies CASGRSGSSDTQYF. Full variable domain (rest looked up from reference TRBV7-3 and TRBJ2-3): GAGVSQTPSNKVTEKGKYVELRCDPISGHTALYWYRQSLGQGPEFLIYFQGTGAADDSGLPNDRFFAVRPEGSVSTLKIQRTERGDSAVYLCASGRSGSSDTQYFGPGTRLTVL.

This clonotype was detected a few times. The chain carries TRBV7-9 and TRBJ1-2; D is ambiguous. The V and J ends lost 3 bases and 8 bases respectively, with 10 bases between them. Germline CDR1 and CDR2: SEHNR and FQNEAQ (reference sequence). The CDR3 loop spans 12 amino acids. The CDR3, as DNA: TGTGCCAGCAGCTTTTATTCTAACGGCTACACCTTC. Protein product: CASSFYSNGYTF.

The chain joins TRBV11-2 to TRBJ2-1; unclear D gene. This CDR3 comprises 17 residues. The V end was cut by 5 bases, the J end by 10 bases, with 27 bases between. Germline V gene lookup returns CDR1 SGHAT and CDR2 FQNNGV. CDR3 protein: CASSLVGVSGPSVEQFF. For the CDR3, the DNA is TGTGCCAGCAGCCTCGTTGGGGTATCGGGCCCGTCAGTGGAGCAGTTCTTC.

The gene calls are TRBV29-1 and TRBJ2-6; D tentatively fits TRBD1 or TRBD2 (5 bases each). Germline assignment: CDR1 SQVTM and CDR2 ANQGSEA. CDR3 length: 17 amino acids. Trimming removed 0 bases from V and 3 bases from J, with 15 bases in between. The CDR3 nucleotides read TGCAGCGTTGAAGAGGGGGTAATAGTGCATGGGGCCAACGTCCTGACTTTC. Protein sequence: CSVEEGVIVHGANVLTF.